This TCR beta chain was sequenced for a study of blood T cells in healthy people across ages. Overall study: When template switching was applied, about one barcoded beta molecule was captured per two T cells.

For the second PCR, which ran for about 7 to 11 cycles, a sample-barcoded 5' primer and a J-beta primer mix were used. TCRdb redid the calling of the 5' RACE reads with MiXCR, one entry per CDR3 protein. The table lists 2 million or so distinct CDR3 sequences, roughly 49% of them singletons. Trimming removed 5 bases at V and 6 bases at J, with 20 bases between. The CDR3 runs 16 residues. The V gene's germline CDR1 is MNHEY and CDR2 SMNVEV (reference sequence). General study results and limits: Versus aged donors, long-lived donors had higher diversity and more naive CD4+ cells.

Note on this clonotype: Its antigen is undetermined.

The TCR sequence derives from a woman in her thirties or forties in good health. The V call is TRBV27, the J call TRBJ2-1; D might be TRBD1 (5 bases). Sequenced sample: blood. The CDR3 DNA follows: TGTGCCAGCAGTCTTGTTGAGACAGACTTTTCCAATGAGCAGTTCTTC. Its translation: CASSLVETDFSNEQFF.